This is a list of T cell receptor beta chains from one sample in a study of CD8+CD57+ T cells in acquired aplastic anemia. TCRdb itself ran the reads through MiXCR, one entry per CDR3 protein. The table has some 410,000 distinct CDR3 sequences, under 80% seen once. The sequenced sample was sorted CD4+, CD8+, or CD8+CD57+ T cells (not recorded which) from PBMCs. Receptors originate from a human donor in good health, serving as a control. The CDR3 runs from the conserved cysteine through the conserved F or W. The order of the fields is D gene, clone size, J gene, V gene, CDR3 DNA, CDR3 protein. A D gene is named only where the DNA matches it firmly. Not all rows give a size; the values are once, few, many and, for expanded clones, a class.

.,many,TRBJ1-2,TRBV20-1,TGCAGTGCGGGGGGGGTCGGGGACTATGGCTACACCTTC,CSAGGVGDYGYTF
.,many,TRBJ2-5,TRBV7-2,TGTGCCAGCAGCTTACCCGAGACCCAGTACTTC,CASSLPETQYF
TRBD1,.,TRBJ1-2,TRBV10-3,TGTGCCATCAGGGAGGGACAGGGAGGAAACACCTTC,CAIREGQGGNTF
TRBD1,.,TRBJ2-4,TRBV5-1,TGTGCCAGCAGCTCAACACGACAGGGGGACATTCAGTACTTC,CASSSTRQGDIQYF
.,.,TRBJ2-7,TRBV9,TGTGCCAGCAGTAGGAGGACAGAGTCCCACGAGCAGTACTTC,CASSRRTESHEQYF
.,once,TRBJ2-2,TRBV2,TGTGCCAGCAGTGTGTCTCAGGGATACACCGGGGAGCTGTTTTTT,CASSVSQGYTGELFF
.,.,TRBJ1-2,TRBV6-6,TGTGCCAGCACGGACGGAAACTATGGCTACACCTTC,CASTDGNYGYTF
.,.,TRBJ1-5,TRBV10-3,TGTGCCATCAGTAGGTCCGGGGTCGAGCCCCAGCATTTT,CAISRSGVEPQHF
.,.,TRBJ2-3,TRBV7-4,TGTGCCAGCAGGACATTCCGTCGAACGGTTCATGGACCATATTTT,CASRTFRRTVHGPYF
TRBD2,.,TRBJ2-3,TRBV12-3/TRBV12-4,TGTGCCAGTAGTCTCAAAGCGGGGGGCCTATCTAGCACAGATACGCAGTATTTT,CASSLKAGGLSSTDTQYF
.,.,TRBJ2-6,TRBV29-1,TGCAGCGTCGAATCGGGTTTAGGGGGCGTCCTGACTTTC,CSVESGLGGVLTF
.,.,TRBJ1-5,TRBV19,TGTGCCAGTAGTGTCCTCGGGGCAGCAGGTCAGCCCCAGCATTTC,CASSVLGAAGQPQHF
.,.,TRBJ2-3,TRBV2,TGTGCCAGCAGCTTGCCCAAGGGGACGGGTATGGATACGCAGTATTTT,CASSLPKGTGMDTQYF
.,many,TRBJ2-7,TRBV14,TGTGCCAGCAGCCAGACCGCCTACGAGCAGTACTTC,CASSQTAYEQYF
.,few,TRBJ1-4,TRBV24-1,TGTGCCACCATCCGCGGGACAACCGAAAAACTGTTTTTT,CATIRGTTEKLFF
.,.,TRBJ1-1,TRBV20-1,TGCAGTGCTGACAGTCAAGCAGGGACAGAAGCTTTCTTT,CSADSQAGTEAFF
.,.,TRBJ2-1,TRBV7-2,TGTGCCAGCAGCTCCACTCCGAGGGGGGGAGATGAGCAGTTCTTC,CASSSTPRGGDEQFF
TRBD1,.,TRBJ2-7,TRBV7-9,TGTGCCAGCAGCCGAATAGTGAGACAGGGGAGCGAGCAGTACTTC,CASSRIVRQGSEQYF
.,.,TRBJ2-3,TRBV20-1,TGCGTGGCGGAGGGTGGGGGTAATACGCAGTATTTT,CVAEGGGNTQYF
.,.,TRBJ2-3,TRBV6-6,TGTGCCAGCAGTGACCAGGGCCCGACGGGTACGCAGTATTTT,CASSDQGPTGTQYF
.,.,TRBJ2-5,TRBV20-1,TGCAGTGCTATCGATAACCGGGAGAATCAAGAGACCCAGTACTTC,CSAIDNRENQETQYF
.,many,TRBJ1-1,TRBV9,TGTGCCAGCAGCGCACAATATTCTGAAGCTTTCTTT,CASSAQYSEAFF
.,.,TRBJ1-2,TRBV7-3,TGTGCCAGCAGCTTCAAGGCGTACCCCAACTATGGCTACACCTTC,CASSFKAYPNYGYTF
TRBD2,.,TRBJ2-5,TRBV7-9,TGTGCCAGCAGCTCCTCAGCGGGGGGCGAAGAGACCCAGTACTTC,CASSSSAGGEETQYF
.,few,TRBJ2-1,TRBV10-3,TGTGCCATCACCGCAGGGCACAATGAGCAGTTCTTC,CAITAGHNEQFF
.,.,TRBJ1-6,TRBV2,TGTGCCAGCAGTTCCCGGGTCGAAGGGAATTCACCCCTCCACTTT,CASSSRVEGNSPLHF
.,.,TRBJ2-2,TRBV20-1,TGCAGTGCTAGGGTGCAGGAGGTCACCGGGGAGCTGTTTTTT,CSARVQEVTGELFF
.,.,TRBJ1-5,TRBV5-1,TGCGCCAGCAGCTTGGGACTAGCGGGGCGCCAGCATTTT,CASSLGLAGRQHF
.,few,TRBJ2-7,TRBV10-2,TGCGCCAGCAGTGCGTCCCCAGTCTACCAGCAGTACTTC,CASSASPVYQQYF
.,.,TRBJ2-5,TRBV20-1,TGCAGTGCGAGAGCAGGGGCTGGCTACACCCAGTACTTC,CSARAGAGYTQYF
.,.,TRBJ1-2,TRBV11-2,TGTGCCAGCAGCTTAAGGTTTGGCCAGGGGTTTGGCTACACCTTC,CASSLRFGQGFGYTF
.,.,TRBJ2-1,TRBV6-2/TRBV6-3,TGTGCCAGCAGGTGGGCCGGGAACCCCTCGGATGAGCAGTTCTTC,CASRWAGNPSDEQFF
TRBD2,few,TRBJ2-7,TRBV9,TGTGCCAGCAGCGCGAACGTAGCGGGGGGTGGCGAGCAGTACTTC,CASSANVAGGGEQYF
.,many,TRBJ2-2,TRBV7-6,TGTGCCAGCAGCTTAGTCAGGCCATCGAACACCGGGGAGCTGTTTTTT,CASSLVRPSNTGELFF
.,many,TRBJ2-7,TRBV11-2,TGTGCCAGCAGCTCAGGGGGTGGAGGGGGACTTAGCTCCTACGAGCAGTACTTC,CASSSGGGGGLSSYEQYF
TRBD2,once,TRBJ2-3,TRBV29-1,TGCAGCGCCACCGACCCGAATCGGGGGGAGGCAGATACGCAGTATTTT,CSATDPNRGEADTQYF
.,.,TRBJ2-1,TRBV29-1,TGCAGCGTTGACGGGGTATCCATTTATGAGCAGTTCTTC,CSVDGVSIYEQFF
TRBD2,.,TRBJ2-3,TRBV29-1,TGCAGCGCTGGCGGGGACTACGAGCAAGACTTCGGGTATTTC,CSAGGDYEQDFGYF
TRBD1,few,TRBJ1-2,TRBV24-1,TGTGCCACCAGTGACGCAAGGACAGGGGGAGGCTACACCTTC,CATSDARTGGGYTF
TRBD1,.,TRBJ2-3,TRBV5-1,TGCGCCAGCAGCTTGAGGGGGCACGGGAATACGCAGTATTTT,CASSLRGHGNTQYF
TRBD1,.,TRBJ2-7,TRBV5-5,TGTGCCAGCAGCTTTTCCGCCGGGACAGTATACGAGCAGTACTTC,CASSFSAGTVYEQYF
TRBD2,.,TRBJ2-5,TRBV5-8,TGTGCCAGCCGCACTAGCGGGGTTCGGGGGACCCAGTACTTC,CASRTSGVRGTQYF
.,.,TRBJ2-5,TRBV10-3,TGTGCCATCAGTGCACGGAAATTGGGGACCCAGTACTTC,CAISARKLGTQYF
.,.,TRBJ1-1,TRBV20-1,TGCAGTGCTAGTAACGGACCCACTGAAGCTTTCTTT,CSASNGPTEAFF
TRBD1,.,TRBJ1-1,TRBV24-1,TGTGCCACCAGTGGGGGAGGCGGACAGGGAATGACTGAAGCTTTCTTT,CATSGGGGQGMTEAFF
TRBD1,.,TRBJ1-6,TRBV2,TGTGCCAGCAGTGAATCGACAGGGAGGAATTCACCCCTCCACTTT,CASSESTGRNSPLHF
.,many,TRBJ1-1,TRBV11-1,TGTGCCAGCAGCTCCAGGGGTTGGTTGAACACTGAAGCTTTCTTT,CASSSRGWLNTEAFF
.,.,TRBJ2-7,TRBV7-2,TGTGCCAGCAGCTCCTGTGACACCCCGAGGGCCTATAATTACTTC,CASSSCDTPRAYNYF
.,.,TRBJ1-1,TRBV5-1,TGTGCCAGCTGCCAGGGCGTCGGTCGAGTTTTCTTT,CASCQGVGRVFF
TRBD1,.,TRBJ1-3,TRBV9,TGTGCCAGCAGCGTGACAGGGCAAAGCTCTGGAAACACCATATATTTT,CASSVTGQSSGNTIYF
.,.,TRBJ2-5,TRBV20-1,TGCAGTGCTAGAGGGCCCAGGGCTAGTTCCCAGTACTTC,CSARGPRASSQYF
TRBD1,many,TRBJ2-7,TRBV11-2,TGTGCCAGCAGCCTACGGACAGGGTTCTACGAGCAGTACTTC,CASSLRTGFYEQYF